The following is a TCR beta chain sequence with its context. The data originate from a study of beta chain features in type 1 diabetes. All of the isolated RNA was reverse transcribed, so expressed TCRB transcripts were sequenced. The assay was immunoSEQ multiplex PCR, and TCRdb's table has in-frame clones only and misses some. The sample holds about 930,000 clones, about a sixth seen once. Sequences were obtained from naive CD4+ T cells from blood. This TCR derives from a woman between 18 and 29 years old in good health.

CDR3 protein: CASSSSGLAKNIQYF. The CDR3 DNA sequence: TGTGCCAGCAGTTCTAGCGGCTTAGCCAAAAACATTCAGTACTTC. J is TRBJ2-4 and V is TRBV2; 7 bases line up with TRBD2. The ends lost 5 bases at V and 0 bases at J; junction bases unmatched: 4. Per germline, CDR1 SNHLY and CDR2 FYNNEI. This CDR3 spans 15 amino acids.